This entry is about one T cell receptor (beta chain). Antigen unknown. The entry originates in a study of blood T cells in healthy people across ages. Findings and caveats of the study: Among long-lived donors, naive CD4+ cells were more numerous and diversity higher than in aged donors.

The V gene lost 4 bases and the J gene lost 0 bases, with 10 bases spanning the gap. The CDR3 is 14 amino acids. Germline CDR1 reads SQVTM; CDR2 reads ANQGSEA. Researchers isolated at least 7 million PBMCs per sample. Together with a sample-barcoded 5' primer, a J-beta primer mix was included in a second PCR lasting about 7 to 11 cycles. Via MiXCR, TCRdb re-called the 5' RACE reads, giving one row per CDR3 protein. This table has 1,500,000 or so distinct CDR3 sequences, approximately 63% appearing once. What was sequenced was blood. The source is a man aged 18 to 29 in good health. The gene calls are TRBV29-1 and TRBJ2-1; the D gene is possibly TRBD2 (5 bases). DNA of the CDR3: TGCAGCGTTGTGGCGGGCAGCTCCTACAATGAGCAGTTCTTC. Amino acids: CSVVAGSSYNEQFF.